Ten or more counts support the clone carrying this TCR beta chain. The antigen is not known. This sample is drawn from a study of T cells in Graves' hyperthyroidism and ophthalmopathy. Across the whole study: The blood sample was taken at first diagnosis, before treatment began.

Points from the study as a whole: In blood, most of the thyroid clonotypes expanded above 0.001 were also present.

Exclusion criteria comprised uncontrolled infection, other autoimmune disease, pregnancy or lactation. PBMCs came from 10 ml fresh peripheral blood. Germline V gene data show CDR1 as LNHNV and CDR2 as YYDKDF (reference sequence). This CDR3 spans 15 amino acids. V was cut by 0 bases and J by 5 bases, with 11 bases left in between. TCR beta CDR3 regions were amplified from RNA transcripts. Primed by the HTBI set, a first-round RT-PCR was run on the TCR CDR3. TCRdb re-called the multiplex PCR reads with MiXCR, one entry per CDR3 protein. The table includes a few hundred thousand distinct CDR3 sequences, about 21% detected once.

Material: blood. The TCR originated in a woman between 45 and 60 years old with Graves' hyperthyroidism. The V and J genes are TRBV15 and TRBJ2-1, with a weak D call TRBD1 (6 bases). CDR3 residues: CATSRDQGTHNEQFF. The CDR3 DNA reads as TGTGCCACCAGCAGAGATCAGGGGACCCACAATGAGCAGTTCTTC.